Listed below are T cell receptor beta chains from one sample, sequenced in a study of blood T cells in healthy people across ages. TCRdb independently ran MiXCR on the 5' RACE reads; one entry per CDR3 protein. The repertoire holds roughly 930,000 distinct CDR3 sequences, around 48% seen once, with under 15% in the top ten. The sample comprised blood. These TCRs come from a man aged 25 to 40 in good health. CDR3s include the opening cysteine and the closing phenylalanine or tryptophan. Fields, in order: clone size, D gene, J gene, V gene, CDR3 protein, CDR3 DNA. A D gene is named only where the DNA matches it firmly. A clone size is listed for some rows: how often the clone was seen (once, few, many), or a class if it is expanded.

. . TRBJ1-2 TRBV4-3 CASIQLRGEGGYTF TGCGCCAGCATCCAGCTGAGGGGTGAGGGAGGCTACACCTTC
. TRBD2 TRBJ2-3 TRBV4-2 CASSQRTSLSTDTQYF TGTGCCAGCAGCCAGAGGACTAGCCTATCGACAGATACGCAGTATTTT
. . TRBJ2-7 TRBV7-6 CASSLGTFTSYEQYF TGTGCCAGCAGCTTAGGGACGTTCACCTCCTACGAGCAGTACTTC
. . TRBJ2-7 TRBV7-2 CASTQTGAGHDYEQYF TGTGCCAGCACCCAAACCGGGGCAGGGCATGATTACGAGCAGTACTTC
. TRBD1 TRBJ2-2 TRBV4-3 CASSQGTESGELFF TGCGCCAGCAGCCAGGGGACAGAAAGCGGGGAGCTGTTTTTT
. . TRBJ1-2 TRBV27 CASSLSGSPLHGYTF TGTGCCAGCAGTTTATCGGGCAGCCCACTGCATGGCTACACCTTC
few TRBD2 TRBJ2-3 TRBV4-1 CASTLSRVAGPTDTQYF TGCGCCAGCACCCTATCCCGGGTAGCGGGGCCAACAGATACGCAGTATTTT
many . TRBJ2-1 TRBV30 CAWSRGGSYNEQFF TGTGCCTGGAGCCGTGGGGGCTCCTACAATGAGCAGTTCTTC
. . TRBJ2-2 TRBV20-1 CSARDIGHTNTGELFF TGCAGTGCTAGAGATATCGGACACACGAACACCGGGGAGCTGTTTTTT
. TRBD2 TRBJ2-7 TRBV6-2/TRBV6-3 CASSYREGQYF TGTGCCAGCAGTTACCGGGAGGGCCAGTACTTC
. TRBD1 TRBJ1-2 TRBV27 CASRDREAYGYTF TGTGCCAGCCGGGACAGGGAGGCCTATGGCTACACCTTC
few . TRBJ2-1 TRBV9 CASSQEGVARNEQFF TGTGCCAGCAGTCAGGAGGGGGTGGCACGCAATGAGCAGTTCTTC
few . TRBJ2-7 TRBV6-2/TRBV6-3 CASSYPHRDGSYEQYF TGTGCCAGCAGTTACCCCCACAGGGACGGGTCCTACGAGCAGTACTTC
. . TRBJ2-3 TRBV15 CATSREGLSTDTQYF TGTGCCACCAGCAGGGAGGGCCTGAGCACAGATACGCAGTATTTT
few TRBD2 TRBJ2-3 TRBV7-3 CASSPMGGETDTQYF TGTGCCAGCAGCCCCATGGGGGGGGAGACAGATACGCAGTATTTT
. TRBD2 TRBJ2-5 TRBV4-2 CASSQAGGWETQYF TGTGCCAGCAGCCAGGCGGGGGGTTGGGAGACCCAGTACTTC
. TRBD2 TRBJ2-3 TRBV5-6 CASSEKGGGLAATDTQYF TGTGCCAGCAGCGAAAAGGGAGGAGGACTAGCGGCCACAGATACGCAGTATTTT
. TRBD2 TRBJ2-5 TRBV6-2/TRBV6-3 CASSYRLAGGAYQETQYF TGTGCCAGCAGTTACCGCTTAGCGGGGGGCGCGTACCAAGAGACCCAGTACTTC
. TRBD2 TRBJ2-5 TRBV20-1 CSHPPLAGGRETQYF TGCAGCCATCCACCCTTAGCGGGGGGGAGAGAGACCCAGTACTTC
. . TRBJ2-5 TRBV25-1 CASSASGPKETQYF TGTGCCAGCAGTGCCTCCGGGCCTAAAGAGACCCAGTACTTC
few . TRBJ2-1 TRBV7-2 CASSQVTGNEQFF TGTGCCAGCAGCCAAGTGACAGGCAATGAGCAGTTCTTC
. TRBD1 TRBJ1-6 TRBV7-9 CASSRDSYSYNSPLHF TGTGCCAGCAGCCGGGACAGCTACTCCTATAATTCACCCCTCCACTTT
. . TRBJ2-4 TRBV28 CASSFAVLSKNIQYF TGTGCCAGCAGTTTCGCCGTTTTATCAAAAAACATTCAGTACTTC
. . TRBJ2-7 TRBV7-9 CLIQNAYEQYF TGTCTTATACAAAACGCCTACGAGCAGTACTTC
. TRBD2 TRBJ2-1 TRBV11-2 CASSWGLAGIMGEQFF TGTGCCAGCAGCTGGGGACTAGCGGGGATAATGGGTGAGCAGTTCTTC
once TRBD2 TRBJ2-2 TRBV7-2 CASSWGLAGINTGELFF TGTGCCAGCAGCTGGGGACTAGCGGGGATTAACACCGGGGAGCTGTTTTTT
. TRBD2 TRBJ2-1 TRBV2 CASRATSGGHNEQFF TGTGCCAGCAGGGCCACTAGCGGGGGGCACAATGAGCAGTTCTTC
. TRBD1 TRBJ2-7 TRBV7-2 CASSLRSIRGLFGYEQYF TGTGCCAGCAGCTTAAGATCGATCAGGGGGCTTTTCGGCTACGAGCAGTACTTC
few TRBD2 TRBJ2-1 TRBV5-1 CASSSSGGAYEQFF TGCGCCAGCAGCTCTAGCGGGGGGGCGTACGAGCAGTTCTTC
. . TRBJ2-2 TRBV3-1 CASSQDPFQGRPTGELFF TGTGCCAGCAGCCAAGATCCGTTTCAGGGCAGGCCCACCGGGGAGCTGTTTTTT
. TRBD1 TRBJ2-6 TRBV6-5 CASSYSRAGGLLSGANVLTF TGTGCCAGCAGTTACTCGAGGGCAGGGGGCCTTCTCTCTGGGGCCAACGTCCTGACTTTC
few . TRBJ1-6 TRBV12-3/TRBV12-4 CASSLRLYNSPLHF TGTGCCAGCAGTTTAAGGCTATATAATTCACCCCTCCACTTT
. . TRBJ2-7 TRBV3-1 CASSQAGSEQYF TGTGCCAGCAGCCAAGCTGGAAGCGAGCAGTACTTC
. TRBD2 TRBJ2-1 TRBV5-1 CASRLAGGAAYNEQFF TGCGCCAGCAGACTAGCGGGGGGCGCCGCCTACAATGAGCAGTTCTTC
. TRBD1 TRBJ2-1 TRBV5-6 CASRRDRGQYNEQFF TGTGCCAGCAGACGCGACAGGGGGCAATACAATGAGCAGTTCTTC
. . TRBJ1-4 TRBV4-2 CASSRPGGRIEKLFF TGTGCCAGCAGCCGACCCGGGGGGCGGATTGAAAAACTGTTTTTT
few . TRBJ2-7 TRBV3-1 CASSQGGVNEQYF TGTGCCAGCAGCCAAGGAGGGGTCAACGAGCAGTACTTC
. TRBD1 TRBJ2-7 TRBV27 CASSEQGASYEQYF TGTGCCAGCAGTGAACAGGGGGCGTCCTACGAGCAGTACTTC
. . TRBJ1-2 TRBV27 CASSLDGIYGYTF TGTGCCAGCAGTTTGGACGGTATCTATGGCTACACCTTC
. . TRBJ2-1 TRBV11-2 CASTPGRGYNEQFF TGTGCCAGCACTCCGGGACGAGGCTACAATGAGCAGTTCTTC
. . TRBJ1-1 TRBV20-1 CSARDGALGTEAFF TGCAGTGCTCGAGACGGGGCGCTTGGCACTGAAGCTTTCTTT
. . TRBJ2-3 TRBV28 CASRYGQRETDTQYF TGTGCCAGCAGGTACGGACAAAGGGAAACAGATACGCAGTATTTT
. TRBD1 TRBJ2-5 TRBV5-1 CASSSQGVLGETQYF TGCGCCAGCAGCTCCCAGGGGGTCCTCGGGGAGACCCAGTACTTC
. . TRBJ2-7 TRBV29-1 CSVEERDANYEQYF TGCAGCGTTGAAGAGCGGGACGCTAACTACGAGCAGTACTTC